This T cell receptor (beta chain) derives from a study of blood T cell repertoires in COVID-19. In the study overall: Sites across the United States, Italy and Spain contributed samples from acute and convalescent COVID-19.

This CDR3 has 12 amino acids. V was trimmed by 3 bases and J by 3 bases, leaving 6 bases between them. Germline V gene sequence: CDR1 SGDLS, CDR2 YYNGEE. Patients in Seattle were enrolled during active infection, then followed longitudinally. Using immunoSEQ multiplex PCR, the repertoire was profiled, and TCRdb retains in-frame clones only, with some absent. The repertoire holds roughly 200,000 clones, with roughly 83% as singletons. This TCR was recovered from a woman in her 40s with COVID-19, enrolled during active disease. Source material: peripheral blood. The rearrangement uses TRBV9 and TRBJ2-5, with D perhaps TRBD2 (5 bases). The CDR3 nucleotides read TGTGCCAGCAGCGCTAGCAAAGAGACCCAGTACTTC. Its translation is CASSASKETQYF.